These 18 T cell receptor beta chains came from one sample sequenced in a study of CD8+CD57+ T cells in acquired aplastic anemia. Genomic DNA served as template for TCR beta VDJ and CDR3 profiling. TCRdb re-called the reads through MiXCR, storing one row per CDR3 protein. The sample has 150,000 to 170,000 distinct CDR3 sequences, approximately 52% seen once. CD8+CD57+ cell expansion had been shown by flow cytometry in patients chosen for sequencing. Material for sequencing was sorted CD4+, CD8+, or CD8+CD57+ T cells (not recorded which) from PBMCs. Receptor source: a human donor with aplastic anemia.

The chain joins TRBV5-1 to TRBJ1-5, with D possibly being TRBD1 (5 bases). This CDR3 comprises 14 residues. Deletions cut 7 bases from V and 5 bases from J, with 16 bases between. Germline lookup yields CDR1 SGHRS and CDR2 YFSETQ. The CDR3 region is CASSPGRDDQPQHF. The CDR3 nucleotides read TGCGCCAGCTCGCCGGGCAGGGACGATCAGCCCCAGCATTTT.

The CDR3 sequence: CASSGLAGGQRETQYF. For the CDR3, the DNA is TGTGCCAGCAGCGGACTAGCGGGGGGGCAGAGAGAGACCCAGTACTTC. The rearrangement uses TRBV7-9 and TRBJ2-5; 15 bases match TRBD2. Germline V gene data show CDR1 as SEHNR and CDR2 as FQNEAQ (reference sequence). The CDR3 has 16 amino acids. The V segment lost 5 bases and the J segment 4 bases; nucleotides outside the gene matches: 5.

V gene TRBV20-1 combines with J gene TRBJ1-2; no clear D. This CDR3 contains 14 residues. Trimming pared 1 base from V and 6 bases from J, leaving 15 bases between. From germline, CDR1 is DFQATT and CDR2 SNEGSKA (reference sequence). The CDR3 here is CSARGLALSDGYTF. CDR3 coding DNA: TGCAGTGCTAGAGGACTGGCGTTAAGCGATGGCTACACCTTC.

The V and J genes are TRBV5-1 and TRBJ2-3; D is undetermined. The V and J ends lost 0 bases and 2 bases respectively, with 10 bases between them. Germline V CDR1 and CDR2: SGHRS, YFSETQ. The CDR3 is 15 amino acids. The CDR3 coding sequence is TGCGCCAGCAGCTTGGTTTCCCTAGTCACAGATACGCAGTATTTT. Residues: CASSLVSLVTDTQYF.

This clonotype has more than one count but fewer than ten. The rearrangement links TRBV24-1 to TRBJ2-7; possibly TRBD1 for D (5 bases). V was trimmed by 2 bases and J by 4 bases, leaving 8 bases between them. The CDR3 is 13 residues long. The V gene's germline CDR1 is KGHDR and CDR2 SFDVKD. CDR3 region: CATSDSDSYEQYF. CDR3 DNA: TGTGCCACCAGTGATTCAGACAGTTACGAGCAGTACTTC.

The DNA of the CDR3 is TGTGCCAGTAGTATTCCTCGAGCGGGGGCCTATGAGCAGTTCTTC. Encoded protein: CASSIPRAGAYEQFF. This chain joins TRBV19 and TRBJ2-1; TRBD2 agrees at 8 bases. CDR1 is LNHDA and CDR2 is SQIVND in the germline V gene (reference sequence). Trimming cost V 3 bases and J 8 bases; bases outside gene matches: 9. The CDR3 covers 15 residues.

This clonotype came up many times. CDR3 sequence (DNA): TGTGCCAGCAGCCAAGATGGTCGGACAGTCTCACCCCTCCACTTT. This encodes CASSQDGRTVSPLHF. V and J are TRBV3-1 and TRBJ1-6; D may be TRBD1 (6 bases). Germline lookup yields CDR1 LGHDT and CDR2 YNNKEL (reference sequence). CDR3 size: 15 residues. The V end was cut by 0 bases, the J end by 10 bases, with 13 bases between.

The CDR3 DNA reads TGTGCCAGTAGTATAGGGGCAGGGGGGAGGCCCCAGCATTTT. Translating it yields CASSIGAGGRPQHF. This chain links TRBV19 with TRBJ1-5, with 7 nucleotides matching TRBD1. This CDR3 comprises 14 residues. The germline V gene has CDR1 LNHDA and CDR2 SQIVND (reference sequence). The J segment lost 9 bases and the V segment lost 1 base, leaving 6 bases of the junction unmatched.

Only one count was recorded for this clonotype. V gene TRBV29-1 combines with J gene TRBJ2-5; 7 nucleotides line up with TRBD2. The CDR3 totals 13 residues. The germline V gene has CDR1 SQVTM and CDR2 ANQGSEA. The V gene end was trimmed by 7 bases and the J gene end by 1 base; junction bases not matched to a gene: 6. Here the CDR3 reads CSARLAAQETQYF. The DNA of the CDR3 is TGCAGCGCCCGCCTAGCGGCCCAAGAGACCCAGTACTTC.

This chain connects TRBV7-9 to TRBJ2-7; 8 positions match TRBD1. Germline CDR1 is SEHNR and CDR2 is FQNEAQ (reference sequence). CDR3 length: 15 amino acids. With 10 bases clipped from V and 4 bases from J, the junction kept 15 bases outside the gene matches. CDR3 nucleotide sequence: TGTGCCATCAGTGAGTCGGCAGGGGGCGCGTACGAGCAGTACTTC. Translated: CAISESAGGAYEQYF. The full variable domain, its missing parts supplied by reference TRBV7-9 and TRBJ2-7, is DTGVSQNPRHKITKRGQNVTFRCDPISEHNRLYWYRQTLGQGPEFLTYFQNEAQLEKSRLLSDRFSAERPKGSFSTLEIQRTEQGDSAMYLCAISESAGGAYEQYFGPGTRLTVT.

The rearrangement joins TRBV15 to TRBJ1-1; no definite D call. Germline V gene sequence: CDR1 LNHNV, CDR2 YYDKDF (reference sequence). CDR3 length: 12 residues. V lost 3 bases and J 10 bases, leaving 12 bases between the germline ends. The CDR3 nucleotides read TGTGCCACCAGCAGGGAAGATGGAGGAGCTTTCTTT. Translation: CATSREDGGAFF.

In its sample, this clonotype was seen many times. This chain links TRBV12-3 or TRBV12-4 with TRBJ1-1; D ambiguous. V lost 3 bases and J lost 1, with 6 bases in between. CDR3 length: 13 residues. As DNA, the CDR3 is TGTGCCAGCAGTTTCCCCCCGAACACTGAAGCTTTCTTT. Residues: CASSFPPNTEAFF.

This chain connects TRBV10-3 to TRBJ2-1; TRBD2 matches at 7 bases. The V segment lost 4 bases and the J segment 5 bases; nucleotides outside the gene matches: 8. The CDR3 totals 15 residues. Looked up from germline, CDR1 is ENHRY and CDR2 is SYGVKD. The CDR3 sequence is CAISGRAGVNNEQFF. CDR3 nucleotide sequence: TGTGCCATCAGTGGGCGGGCGGGAGTGAACAATGAGCAGTTCTTC.

The chain couples TRBV7-9 to TRBJ2-1; the D gene is possibly TRBD1 (6 bases). The CDR3 is made up of 13 amino acids. The V gene lost 5 bases and the J gene lost 8 bases, with 13 bases spanning the gap. Per the germline V gene, CDR1 is SEHNR and CDR2 is FQNEAQ (reference sequence). The CDR3 reads CASSQGGNYEQFF. In DNA, the CDR3 is TGTGCCAGCAGCCAAGGGGGTAACTATGAGCAGTTCTTC.

The V and J genes are TRBV20-1 and TRBJ2-1; 9 nucleotides align to TRBD1. This CDR3 is 14 amino acids long. The V segment lost 6 bases and the J segment 3 bases; nucleotides outside the gene matches: 6. The germline CDR1 and CDR2 sequences are DFQATT and SNEGSKA (reference sequence). This CDR3 is CSAAGQGSYNEQFF. Here the CDR3 DNA reads TGCAGTGCCGCCGGACAGGGGAGCTACAATGAGCAGTTCTTC.

This clonotype was counted a few times. J is TRBJ1-3 and V is TRBV19; D is unclear. Germline V CDR1 and CDR2: LNHDA, SQIVND (reference sequence). Trimming stripped 1 base from V and 0 bases from J, with 7 bases between. This CDR3 has 15 residues. The CDR3 coding sequence is TGTGCCAGTAGTATAGTGGGGATCTCTGGAAACACCATATATTTT. Amino acid sequence: CASSIVGISGNTIYF.

The genes are TRBV15 and TRBJ2-7; D not certain. There are 15 residues in the CDR3. V was cut by 1 base and J by 0 bases, with 10 bases left in between. From germline, CDR1 is LNHNV and CDR2 YYDKDF (reference sequence). The CDR3 spells CATSRAGNPSYEQYF. CDR3 nucleotides: TGTGCCACCAGCAGAGCGGGCAACCCCTCCTACGAGCAGTACTTC.

V and J are TRBV10-3 and TRBJ1-5; D possibly corresponds to TRBD1 (5 bases). This CDR3 has 14 residues. Germline V CDR1 and CDR2: ENHRY, SYGVKD. V gave up 5 bases and J gave up 2 bases, with 10 bases separating them. CDR3 sequence reads: CAISTDRGNQPQHF. DNA for the CDR3: TGTGCCATCAGTACCGACAGAGGCAATCAGCCCCAGCATTTT.